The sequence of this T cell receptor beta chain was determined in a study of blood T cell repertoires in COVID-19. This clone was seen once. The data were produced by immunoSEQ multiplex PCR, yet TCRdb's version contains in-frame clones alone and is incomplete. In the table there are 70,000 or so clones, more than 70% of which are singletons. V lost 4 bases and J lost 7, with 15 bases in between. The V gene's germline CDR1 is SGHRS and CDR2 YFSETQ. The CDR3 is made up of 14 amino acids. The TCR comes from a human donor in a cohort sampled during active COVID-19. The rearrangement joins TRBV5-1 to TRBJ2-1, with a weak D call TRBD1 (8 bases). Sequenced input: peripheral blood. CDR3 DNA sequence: TGCGCCAGCAGCACTGGACAGGGAGGGAATGAGCAGTTCTTC. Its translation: CASSTGQGGNEQFF.